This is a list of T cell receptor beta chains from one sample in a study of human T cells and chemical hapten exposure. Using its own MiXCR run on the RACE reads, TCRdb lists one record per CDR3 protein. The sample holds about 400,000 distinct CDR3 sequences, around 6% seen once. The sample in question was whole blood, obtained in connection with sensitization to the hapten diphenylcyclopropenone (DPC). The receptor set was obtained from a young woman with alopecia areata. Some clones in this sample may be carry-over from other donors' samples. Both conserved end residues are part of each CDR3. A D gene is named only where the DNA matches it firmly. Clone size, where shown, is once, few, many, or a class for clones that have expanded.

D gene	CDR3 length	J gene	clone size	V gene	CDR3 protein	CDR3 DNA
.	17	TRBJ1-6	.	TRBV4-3	CASSLTQASSYNSPLHF	TGCGCCAGCAGCCTGACACAGGCTAGCTCCTATAATTCACCCCTCCACTTT
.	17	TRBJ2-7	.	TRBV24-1	CATSDGRGRRPDYEQYF	TGTGCCACCAGTGATGGAAGGGGACGGAGGCCCGACTACGAGCAGTACTTC
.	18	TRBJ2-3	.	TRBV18	CASSPSLTALASTDTQYF	TGTGCCAGCTCACCATCGTTAACCGCACTAGCTAGCACAGATACGCAGTATTTT
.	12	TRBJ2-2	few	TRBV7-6	CASTTRTGELFF	TGTGCCAGCACTACTAGGACCGGGGAGCTGTTTTTT
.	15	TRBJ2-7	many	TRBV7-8	CASSLEAGLSYEQYF	TGTGCCAGCAGCTTAGAGGCGGGTCTCTCCTACGAGCAGTACTTC
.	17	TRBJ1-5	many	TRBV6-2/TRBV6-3	CASSYSKGSYSNQPQHF	TGTGCCAGCAGTTACTCAAAGGGATCCTATAGCAATCAGCCCCAGCATTTT
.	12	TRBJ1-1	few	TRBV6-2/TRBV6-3	CAMNRAGTEAFF	TGTGCCATGAACAGGGCGGGCACTGAAGCTTTCTTT
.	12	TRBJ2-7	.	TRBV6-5	CASSYAGVEQYF	TGTGCCAGCAGTTACGCAGGGGTCGAGCAGTACTTC
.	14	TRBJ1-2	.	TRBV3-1	CASSQDGEWYGYTF	TGTGCCAGCAGCCAGGACGGTGAGTGGTATGGCTACACCTTC
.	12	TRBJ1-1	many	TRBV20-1	CSSLMGDTEAFF	TGCAGCTCTCTGATGGGAGATACTGAAGCTTTCTTT
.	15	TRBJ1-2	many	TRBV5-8	CASIHRNTYNQGYTF	TGTGCCAGCATCCATCGGAACACCTACAACCAAGGCTACACCTTC
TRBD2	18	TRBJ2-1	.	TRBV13	CASSLASGGHTQYNEQFF	TGTGCCAGCAGCTTAGCTAGCGGGGGCCACACACAATACAATGAGCAGTTCTTC
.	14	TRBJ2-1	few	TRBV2	CASQDGSSYNEQFF	TGTGCCAGCCAGGACGGCAGCTCCTACAATGAGCAGTTCTTC
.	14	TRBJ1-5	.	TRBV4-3	CASSQDVRYQPQHF	TGCGCCAGCAGCCAAGATGTAAGGTATCAGCCCCAGCATTTT
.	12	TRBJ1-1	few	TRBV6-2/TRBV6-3	CASSFAREGAFF	TGTGCCAGCAGTTTCGCTCGGGAGGGAGCTTTCTTT
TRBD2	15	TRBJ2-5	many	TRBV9	CASSVWSGGGETQYF	TGTGCCAGCAGCGTGTGGAGCGGGGGTGGAGAGACCCAGTACTTC
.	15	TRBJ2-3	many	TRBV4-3	CASSQTGASTDTQYF	TGCGCCAGCAGCCAAACGGGGGCTAGCACAGATACGCAGTATTTT
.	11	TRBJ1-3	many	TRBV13	CASREANTIYF	TGTGCCAGCAGAGAAGCCAACACCATATATTTT